This passage covers 2 T cell receptor beta chains from one sample sequenced in a study of memory CD4+ T cells and cytomegalovirus serostatus. TCRdb's copy holds only in-frame clones and misses some; the assay was immunoSEQ multiplex PCR. This table holds about 61,000 clones, more than 75% found once. Single viable CD3+CD4+CD8-CD45RO+ cells were sorted as the memory CD4+ T cells. The source material was memory CD4+ T cells from blood. These receptors all stem from an adult in good health and CMV-seronegative.

The chain links TRBV6-6 to TRBJ2-1, with unresolved D. The CDR3 covers 14 residues. Trimming left V 5 bases short and J 7 bases short, with 15 bases between. Germline V lookup: CDR1 MNHNY, CDR2 SVGAGI (reference sequence). In nucleotides, the CDR3 is TGTGCCAGCAGTCGCCTGTTAGGCCCAAATGAGCAGTTCTTC. Its translation is CASSRLLGPNEQFF.

The rearrangement uses TRBV5-1 and TRBJ2-3, with D possibly being TRBD1 or TRBD2 (6 bases each). V gave up 1 base and J gave up 0 bases, with 15 bases separating them. This CDR3 has 17 residues. The germline V gene encodes CDR1 SGHRS and CDR2 YFSETQ. The CDR3 here is CASSLRKGGGSTDTQYF. The CDR3 DNA is TGCGCCAGCAGCTTGAGGAAGGGGGGAGGAAGCACAGATACGCAGTATTTT.